The sequence of this TCR beta chain was determined in a study of blood T cell repertoires in COVID-19. In terms of age and location, participants ranged from roughly 18 to 90 years and lived in about 25 US areas. Participants' reported clinical history set cohort assignment. The data were produced by immunoSEQ multiplex PCR, yet TCRdb's version contains in-frame clones alone and is incomplete. The sample consists of 310,000 or so clones, 70% to 90% of them appearing once. This clone was seen only a few times. The sample carries other DNA sequences with the same CDR3. The CDR3 loop spans 12 amino acids. The V end was cut by 6 bases, the J end by 1 base, with 9 bases between. The germline CDR1 and CDR2 sequences are SQVTM and ANQGSEA.

The chain has TRBV29-1 and TRBJ1-1; no definite D call. This TCR was recovered from a woman aged 25 to 39 who had recovered from COVID-19. The sample comprised PBMCs or T cells enriched from blood (not recorded which). The chain's CDR3 is CSVGGGNTEAFF. In nucleotides, the CDR3 is TGCAGCGTAGGCGGTGGGAACACTGAAGCTTTCTTT.